This TCR beta chain was captured in a study of OX40 agonist ivuxolimab in advanced cancers. As for the study in general: Every 2 weeks, patients got intravenous ivuxolimab at one of six dose levels (0.01-10 mg/kg). Partial responses were achieved by three patients: one hepatocellular carcinoma, two cutaneous melanoma.

Concerning this clone: Antigen unknown.

Between the trimmed V and J ends, which lost 4 bases and 8 bases, there was a span of 14 bases. Germline CDR1 is SGHTA and CDR2 is FQGNSA. CDR3 length equals 13 residues. Repertoires were generated with immunoSEQ multiplex PCR, while TCRdb's copy carries only in-frame clones and drops some. Among about 110,000 clones listed, about 91% were seen once. Findings and limits, study-wide: Among the lowest peripheral clonal expansion occurred in 0.1-3.0 mg/kg partial responders.

Sequencing used CD4+ or CD8+ T cells sorted from blood, obtained in a trial of the OX40 agonist ivuxolimab. This receptor was obtained from an adult with an advanced solid tumor such as melanoma, head and neck, liver or kidney cancer. The chain is built from TRBV7-2 and TRBJ1-2; no definite D call. Here the CDR3 reads CASSSDRRRGYTF. Written as DNA, the CDR3 is TGTGCCAGCAGCTCAGATAGGCGGCGAGGCTACACCTTC.